What follows are 32 T cell receptor beta chains derived from one specimen sequenced in a study of OX40 agonist ivuxolimab in advanced cancers. TCRdb keeps only in-frame clones here, not all; method: immunoSEQ multiplex PCR. The repertoire consists of approximately 73,000 clones, with roughly 89% occurring once and the leading ten covering 2.5% to 3%. The specimen was CD4+ or CD8+ T cells sorted from blood, collected in a trial of the OX40 agonist ivuxolimab. The receptor source for this set is an adult with an advanced solid tumor such as melanoma, head and neck, liver or kidney cancer.

This clone was observed a few times. This chain connects TRBV4-3 to TRBJ1-1; TRBD1 aligns across 7 bases. CDR1 and CDR2 from the germline V gene are LGHNA and YSLEER. This CDR3 has 16 amino acids. Germline trimming cut 0 bases from V and 4 bases from J; bases unmatched to any gene: 8. CDR3 amino acids: CASSQDLGTVVTEAFF. The CDR3 region has the DNA TGCGCCAGCAGCCAAGATCTGGGGACAGTGGTCACTGAAGCTTTCTTT.

This rearrangement joins TRBV28 to TRBJ1-1; D not certain. The CDR3 consists of 16 residues. V lost 1 base and J 0 bases, leaving 12 bases between the germline ends. Germline assignment: CDR1 MDHEN and CDR2 SYDVKM. The CDR3, as DNA: TGTGCCAGCAGTTTATCGGGTGGGAGATTGAACACTGAAGCTTTCTTT. Its translation is CASSLSGGRLNTEAFF.

This chain uses TRBV5-1 with TRBJ1-2; 7 nucleotides line up with TRBD1. The V gene's germline CDR1 is SGHRS and CDR2 YFSETQ. CDR3 length: 13 amino acids. With V trimmed by 2 bases and J by 6 bases, 4 bases remained unmatched. CDR3 bases: TGCGCCAGCAGCTTTAGGGGGCGAGATGGCTACACCTTC. Translation: CASSFRGRDGYTF.

The chain has TRBV5-6 and TRBJ2-7; 10 bases map to TRBD1. V lost 4 bases and J lost 4; bases outside the gene matches: 8. Per germline, CDR1 SGHDT and CDR2 YYEEEE. The CDR3 has 15 amino acids. In DNA form, the CDR3 reads TGTGCCAGCAGCAAACGACAGGGGGCAGGGTACGAGCAGTACTTC. Translated: CASSKRQGAGYEQYF.

The J gene is TRBJ2-2, the V gene TRBV19; D could derive from TRBD1 or TRBD2 (5 bases each). Germline-derived CDR1 and CDR2 are LNHDA and SQIVND (reference sequence). Trimming removed 7 bases at V and 4 bases at J, with 16 bases between. The CDR3 loop spans 15 amino acids. The CDR3 nucleotides are TGTGCCAGTATCTGGGGGTCCCGGGGCACCGGGGAGCTGTTTTTT. It encodes CASIWGSRGTGELFF.

Written as DNA, the CDR3 is TGCGCCAGCAGTGAGTTCGACGGCGGAGGCTACAATGAGCAGTTCTTC. It codes for CASSEFDGGGYNEQFF. The genes are TRBV10-2 and TRBJ2-1; a possible D gene is TRBD2 (5 bases). Between the trimmed V and J ends, which lost 1 base and 3 bases, there was a span of 13 bases. The length of the CDR3 is 16 residues. The germline gives CDR1 WSHSY, CDR2 SAAADI.

The chain employs TRBV30 and TRBJ1-2; D is unresolved. Deletions cut 0 bases from V and 7 bases from J, with 6 bases between. This CDR3 is 11 amino acids long. CDR1 is GTSNPN, CDR2 SVGIG, per germline (reference sequence). The CDR3 loop reads CAWSVGFGYTF. The CDR3 nucleotides read TGTGCCTGGAGTGTAGGGTTTGGCTACACCTTC.

The V and J genes are TRBV11-1 and TRBJ2-5; no clear D gene. This CDR3 is 13 amino acids long. The V gene's germline CDR1 is SGHAT and CDR2 FQDESV (reference sequence). V was cut by 5 bases and J by 4 bases, with 11 bases left in between. CDR3 sequence: CASSRAWTETQYF. DNA of the CDR3: TGTGCCAGCAGCAGGGCTTGGACAGAGACCCAGTACTTC.

The chain is built from TRBV7-2 and TRBJ2-5, with 7 bases lining up with TRBD2. The CDR3 runs 15 residues. Germline V CDR1 and CDR2: SGHTA, FQGNSA. The trim removed 5 bases at V and 4 bases at J, leaving 10 bases unmatched. CDR3 sequence (DNA): TGTGCCAGCAGCCCAGGTGGTCCTAGCGGAGAGACCCAGTACTTC. Encoded protein: CASSPGGPSGETQYF.

V gene TRBV6-4 combines with J gene TRBJ2-2; TRBD1 matches 7 bases. The CDR3 length is 16 residues. CDR1 MRHNA and CDR2 SNTAGT come from the germline V gene. With V trimmed by 5 bases and J by 2 bases, 8 bases remained unmatched. The CDR3 nucleotides are TGTGCCAGCAGTTTTGGACAGGTCAGAAACACCGGGGAGCTGTTTTTT. Its translation is CASSFGQVRNTGELFF.

This sequence joins TRBV5-1 and TRBJ1-1; no clear D gene. The CDR3 loop spans 16 amino acids. V gave up 0 bases and J gave up 1 base, with 13 bases separating them. Germline-derived CDR1 and CDR2 are SGHRS and YFSETQ. CDR3 coding DNA: TGCGCCAGCAGCTTGGAGGAAGGCACTTGGAACACTGAAGCTTTCTTT. Amino acids: CASSLEEGTWNTEAFF.

This rearrangement joins TRBV2 to TRBJ1-5, with 7 bases lining up with TRBD1. The CDR3 is made up of 16 amino acids. In germline, CDR1 is SNHLY, CDR2 FYNNEI. Losses at the gene ends were 7 bases for V and 9 bases for J; bases not matched to a gene: 18. This CDR3 is CASTSLGTAESPPQHF. CDR3 nucleotide sequence: TGTGCCAGCACTAGTCTAGGGACAGCGGAATCCCCGCCCCAGCATTTT.

V gene TRBV6-1 combines with J gene TRBJ2-3; possible D gene TRBD1, 6 bases. The V gene lost 8 bases and the J gene lost 6 bases, with 15 bases spanning the gap. This CDR3 has 13 residues. The germline V gene has CDR1 MNHNS and CDR2 SASEGT. This chain's CDR3 is CASEGHPRDTQYF. In DNA form, the CDR3 reads TGTGCCAGCGAGGGACACCCTAGGGATACGCAGTATTTT.

The chain combines TRBV7-2 with TRBJ2-4; 8 positions match TRBD1. Trimming removed 5 bases from V and 0 bases from J; junction bases left unmatched: 15. This CDR3 region has 19 residues. CDR1 is SGHTA, CDR2 FQGNSA, per germline. This chain's CDR3 is CASSPRTGTGNLAKNIQYF. The CDR3 region has the DNA TGTGCCAGCAGCCCCAGGACCGGGACAGGAAACCTAGCCAAAAACATTCAGTACTTC.

The rearrangement uses TRBV9 and TRBJ1-2; the D is unclear. Germline CDR1 and CDR2: SGDLS and YYNGEE. V shed 4 bases and J shed 3 bases, with 13 bases lying between them. CDR3 length equals 14 residues. CDR3 sequence: CASSPTLEYYGYTF. DNA for the CDR3: TGTGCCAGCAGCCCGACTCTAGAGTACTATGGCTACACCTTC.

V and J are TRBV9 and TRBJ2-6; unclear D gene. Germline CDR1 is SGDLS and CDR2 is YYNGEE. Deletions cut 3 bases from V and 4 bases from J, with 17 bases between. This CDR3 region has 17 residues. The CDR3 is CASSEAAGLPGANVLTF. As DNA, the CDR3 is TGTGCCAGCAGCGAGGCTGCCGGGCTCCCCGGGGCCAACGTCCTGACTTTC.

This clone was recorded once. The chain uses TRBV5-8 and TRBJ2-6; 7 positions agree with TRBD1. Germline values: CDR1 SGHTS, CDR2 YDEGEE. V lost 3 bases to trimming and J lost 4 bases; unmatched junction nucleotides: 7. The CDR3 sequence is 16 residues long. The chain's CDR3 is CASSSYRGVGANVLTF. The CDR3 region has the DNA TGTGCCAGCAGCTCTTACAGGGGTGTAGGGGCCAACGTCCTGACTTTC. The variable domain in full, completed from reference TRBV5-8 and TRBJ2-6, reads EAGVTQSPTHLIKTRGQQATLRCSPISGHTSVYWYQQALGLGLQFLLWYDEGEERNRGNFPPRFSGRQFPNYSSELNVNALELEDSALYLCASSSYRGVGANVLTFGAGSRLTVL.

This chain uses TRBV18 with TRBJ2-7; 9 nucleotides align to TRBD1. J was trimmed by 6 bases and V by 3 bases; bases with no gene match: 9. CDR3 length: 15 residues. Germline values: CDR1 KGHSH, CDR2 LQKENI. Here the CDR3 reads CASSPDGQGLGEQYF. The DNA for the CDR3 is TGTGCCAGCTCACCGGACGGACAGGGGTTAGGCGAGCAGTACTTC. The full variable domain, in which reference TRBV18 and TRBJ2-7 provide the parts outside the CDR3, is NAGVMQNPRHLVRRRGQEARLRCSPMKGHSHVYWYRQLPEEGLKFMVYLQKENIIDESGMPKERFSAEFPKEGPSILRIQQVVRGDSAAYFCASSPDGQGLGEQYFGPGTRLTVT.

The table lists this clone with a few counts. The chain couples TRBV19 to TRBJ1-2, with D unresolved. Germline V CDR1 and CDR2: LNHDA, SQIVND (reference sequence). Deletions cut 5 bases from V and 4 bases from J, with 14 bases between. The CDR3 contains 14 residues. The CDR3 is CASSPTPSTYGYTF. The CDR3 coding sequence is TGTGCCAGTAGTCCCACACCGTCCACCTATGGCTACACCTTC.

The CDR3 spells CASSFRNEETQYF. The DNA for the CDR3 is TGTGCCAGCAGCTTTCGAAATGAGGAGACCCAGTACTTC. The chain links TRBV7-2 to TRBJ2-5; D not certain. V was pared by 3 bases and J by 5 bases, with 10 bases between. CDR1 is SGHTA and CDR2 is FQGNSA in the germline V gene. This CDR3 is 13 amino acids long.

This chain links TRBV25-1 with TRBJ1-6; 7 bases are a match to TRBD1. The V segment lost 2 bases and the J segment 6 bases; nucleotides outside the gene matches: 7. The CDR3 length is 16 residues. Germline V gene lookup returns CDR1 MGHDK and CDR2 SYGVNS. The CDR3 here is CASSEIAGQSNSPLHF. The CDR3 DNA reads as TGTGCCAGCAGTGAAATCGCGGGACAGAGTAATTCACCCCTCCACTTT.

This sequence joins TRBV20-1 and TRBJ2-5; the D is unclear. The V gene's germline CDR1 is DFQATT and CDR2 SNEGSKA (reference sequence). This CDR3 comprises 11 residues. Trimming left V 5 bases short and J 4 bases short, with 8 bases between. The CDR3 reads CSAGWGETQYF. The CDR3 region has the DNA TGCAGTGCTGGGTGGGGAGAGACCCAGTACTTC.

This clone came up once. V usage is TRBV4-1 and J usage is TRBJ2-1, with D hard to call. V was shortened by 1 base and J by 3 bases, with 16 bases between the two germline ends. Germline V gene sequence: CDR1 MGHRA, CDR2 YSYEKL. This CDR3 spans 17 amino acids. CDR3 amino acids: CASSQVRGVGYYNEQFF. CDR3 DNA: TGCGCCAGCAGCCAAGTACGAGGCGTCGGATACTACAATGAGCAGTTCTTC.

The genes are TRBV2 and TRBJ2-1; no clear D. With 2 bases removed from V and 4 bases from J, the gap between germline ends came to 9 bases. The germline V gene has CDR1 SNHLY and CDR2 FYNNEI. CDR3 size: 14 residues. The CDR3 region is CASSETREYNEQFF. The CDR3 DNA reads TGTGCCAGCAGTGAAACGAGAGAATACAATGAGCAGTTCTTC.

This clone was observed once. The DNA for the CDR3 is TGTGCCGCCCGACGCAGGGGGCAGTTGTACGAGCAGTACTTC. It encodes CAARRRGQLYEQYF. V gene TRBV30 combines with J gene TRBJ2-7, with 8 bases fitting TRBD1. Germline trimming cut 8 bases from V and 4 bases from J; bases unmatched to any gene: 13. This CDR3 comprises 14 residues. Germline CDR1 GTSNPN, CDR2 SVGIG (reference sequence).

This chain connects TRBV6-1 to TRBJ1-5; possibly TRBD1 for D (5 bases). V lost 10 bases and J lost 3, with 13 bases in between. Germline assignment: CDR1 MNHNS and CDR2 SASEGT. CDR3 length: 13 amino acids. The CDR3 loop reads CAITAGLNQPQHF. For the CDR3, the DNA is TGTGCCATTACTGCGGGGCTCAATCAGCCCCAGCATTTT.

The chain combines TRBV12-5 with TRBJ2-6; 10 bases line up with TRBD1. V was clipped by 5 bases and J by 2 bases; unmatched bases: 6. Germline V gene sequence: CDR1 LGHNT, CDR2 FRNRAP. The CDR3 is 17 residues long. This chain's CDR3 is CASGPRDRGPGANVLTF. The CDR3 DNA sequence: TGTGCTAGTGGTCCCCGGGACAGGGGACCTGGGGCCAACGTCCTGACTTTC.

V and J are TRBV15 and TRBJ1-5; D call uncertain. The V gene lost 0 bases and the J gene lost 2 bases, with 11 bases spanning the gap. Germline CDR1 LNHNV, CDR2 YYDKDF (reference sequence). The CDR3 is 16 amino acids. The CDR3 is CATSREEGVRNQPQHF. The CDR3 DNA sequence: TGTGCCACCAGCAGAGAGGAGGGTGTGCGCAATCAGCCCCAGCATTTT.

This rearrangement joins TRBV5-5 to TRBJ2-6, with 7 bases fitting TRBD1. There are 16 residues in the CDR3. CDR1 and CDR2 (germline): SGHKS, YYEKEE (reference sequence). The V gene end was trimmed by 2 bases and the J gene end by 0 bases; junction bases not matched to a gene: 2. The CDR3 region is CASSLQGISGANVLTF. The CDR3 DNA reads as TGTGCCAGCAGCTTACAGGGGATCTCTGGGGCCAACGTCCTGACTTTC.

This clone has a handful of counts. V gene TRBV29-1 combines with J gene TRBJ1-5; D is perhaps TRBD1 (5 bases). Germline loops: CDR1 SQVTM, CDR2 ANQGSEA. The CDR3 runs 12 residues. V lost 4 bases, J lost 6 bases, and 10 bases lay in between. The CDR3 nucleotides read TGCAGCGTTGGGGACTGGGGTCAGCCCCAGCATTTT. Encoded protein: CSVGDWGQPQHF.

The chain joins TRBV7-9 to TRBJ1-2; 8 bases fit TRBD1. Trimming took 5 bases from V and 6 from J; bases not matched to a gene: 2. From germline, CDR1 is SEHNR and CDR2 FQNEAQ (reference sequence). There are 12 residues in the CDR3. CDR3: CASSRQGNGYTF. CDR3 DNA sequence: TGTGCCAGCAGCCGACAGGGGAATGGCTACACCTTC.

This rearrangement joins TRBV5-4 to TRBJ2-7; perhaps D is TRBD1 or TRBD2 (5 bases each). V lost 4 bases and J lost 5, with 19 bases in between. The CDR3 has 15 amino acids. Germline V CDR1 and CDR2: SGHNT, YYREEE (reference sequence). CDR3 region: CASSLSRVGVDEQYF. The CDR3 DNA reads as TGTGCCAGCAGCCTCTCACGAGTGGGGGTCGACGAGCAGTACTTC.